This TCR beta chain appears in the sequencing data of a study of blood T cell repertoires in COVID-19. Methods used by the authors: Estimation of nucleated cell counts relied on the amplification of reference gene primers. The repertoire was sequenced with immunoSEQ multiplex PCR; TCRdb's copy has only in-frame clones and lacks some. V, J and clone size were drawn from that table, and D and trimming were deduced from the DNA. In the table there are roughly 80,000 clones, 90% of which are singletons. Trimming removed 1 base at V and 2 bases at J, with 5 bases between. The CDR3 extends over 13 amino acids. Germline-derived CDR1 and CDR2 are LNHDA and SQIVND (reference sequence).

This sequence joins TRBV19 and TRBJ2-5; D is unresolved. This TCR was sampled from a man aged 60 to 75 with acute or convalescent COVID-19. Material for sequencing was peripheral blood. The chain's CDR3 is CASSIVFQETQYF. For the CDR3, the DNA is TGTGCCAGTAGTATAGTCTTTCAAGAGACCCAGTACTTC.